The clone carrying this T cell receptor (beta chain) was counted between two and nine times. The antigen is not known. The data belong to a study of CD8 T cells in ankylosing spondylitis. Trimming took 7 bases from V and 5 from J, leaving 15 bases between them. Germline CDR1 is LNHDA and CDR2 is SQIVND (reference sequence). This CDR3 spans 14 amino acids. Libraries of TCR beta came from quantitative 5'-RACE with molecular barcodes. TCRdb reanalysed the 5' RACE reads using MiXCR and keeps one entry per CDR3 protein. Among fewer than 750,000 distinct CDR3 sequences, roughly 20% were seen once, and the ten largest hold approximately 18%. Study-wide findings and caveats: Disease-linked clones reportedly showed significant enrichment in matched ankylosing spondylitis synovial fluid. Several highly homologous variants made up a TCR beta motif, and this motif appeared characteristic of ankylosing spondylitis blood. Some of the motif variants had earlier been found in reactive arthritis patients' fluid and blood. In peripheral blood, disease-linked CD8+ clones occurred at relatively low frequencies.

This sequence originates from a male donor with ankylosing spondylitis. Sequenced: blood, either unsorted or a sorted T cell fraction (not recorded which). The chain recombines TRBV19 with TRBJ2-1; TRBD1 is a possible D gene (5 bases). CDR3 in amino acids: CASMWQGSDNEQFF. As DNA, the CDR3 is TGTGCCAGTATGTGGCAGGGATCGGACAATGAGCAGTTCTTC.